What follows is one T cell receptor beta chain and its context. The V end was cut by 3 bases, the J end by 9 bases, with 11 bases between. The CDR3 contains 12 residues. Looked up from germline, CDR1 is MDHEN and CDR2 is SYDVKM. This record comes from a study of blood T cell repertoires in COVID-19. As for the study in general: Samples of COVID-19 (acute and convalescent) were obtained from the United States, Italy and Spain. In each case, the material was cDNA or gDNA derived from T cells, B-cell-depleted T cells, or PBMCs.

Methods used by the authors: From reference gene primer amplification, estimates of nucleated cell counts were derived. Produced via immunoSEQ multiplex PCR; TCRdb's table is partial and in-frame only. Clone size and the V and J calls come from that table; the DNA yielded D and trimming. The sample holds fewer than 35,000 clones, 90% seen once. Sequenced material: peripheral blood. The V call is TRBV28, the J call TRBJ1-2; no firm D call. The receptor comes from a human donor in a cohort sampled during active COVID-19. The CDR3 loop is CASSFGAFSYTF. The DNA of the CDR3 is TGTGCCAGCAGTTTTGGAGCCTTTAGCTACACCTTC.